This TCR beta chain was captured by sequencing in a study of T cells and copy number aberrations in small-cell lung cancer. The CDR3 sequence is 11 residues long. The germline V gene encodes CDR1 SEHNR and CDR2 FQNEAQ (reference sequence). Trimming left V 3 bases short and J 5 bases short, with 5 bases between. Method: immunoSEQ multiplex PCR; TCRdb's copy keeps in-frame clones and lacks some. This sample yields about 6,600 clones, of which about 72% are seen a single time; approximately 10% belongs to the top ten. The receptor was isolated from a woman in her seventies with small cell lung cancer. Some clones in this sample may be carry-over from other donors' samples. What was sequenced was normal tissue next to the tumor. The chain links TRBV7-9 to TRBJ2-7, with D uncertain. The CDR3 DNA sequence: TGTGCCAGCAGCTTTTCGCACGAGCAGTACTTC. Translation gives CASSFSHEQYF.